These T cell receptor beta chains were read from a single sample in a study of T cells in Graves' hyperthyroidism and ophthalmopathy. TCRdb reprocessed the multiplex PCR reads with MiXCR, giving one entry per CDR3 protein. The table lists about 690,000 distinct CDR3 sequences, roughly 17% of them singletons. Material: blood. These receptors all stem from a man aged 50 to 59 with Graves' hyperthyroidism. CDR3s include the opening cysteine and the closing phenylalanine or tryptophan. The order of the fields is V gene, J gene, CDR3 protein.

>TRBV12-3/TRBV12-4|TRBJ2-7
CASSRASSRQYF
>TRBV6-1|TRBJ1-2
CASSEPGSSGYTF
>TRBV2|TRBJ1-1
CASSAGLNTEAFF
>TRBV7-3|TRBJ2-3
CASSNPGTTAGDTQYF
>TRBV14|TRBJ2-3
CASSLPLGDTQYF
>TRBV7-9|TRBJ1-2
CASSPRERDNYGYTF
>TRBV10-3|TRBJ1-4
CAISGDRDEKLFF
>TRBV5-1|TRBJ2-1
CASSYGTSGSSYNEQFF
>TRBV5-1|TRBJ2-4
CASSLAAEGGPSNAKNIQYF
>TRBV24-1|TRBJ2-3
CASSDASGRDTQYF
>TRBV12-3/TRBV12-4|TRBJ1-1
CASSFGGSREAFF
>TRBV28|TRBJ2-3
CASSTGGLRTDTQYF
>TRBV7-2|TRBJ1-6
CASSFRDRGHSPLHF
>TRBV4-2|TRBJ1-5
CASSFQADYSNQPQHF
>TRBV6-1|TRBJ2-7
CASRTSSYWGEQYF
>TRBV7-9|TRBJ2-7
CASSLDLEQYF
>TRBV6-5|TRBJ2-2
CASSYSLAANTGELFF
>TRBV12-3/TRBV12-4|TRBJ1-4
CASSLPSRSNEKLFF
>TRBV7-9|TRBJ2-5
CASSTPGYQETQYF
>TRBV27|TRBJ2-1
CASSPSGADEQFF
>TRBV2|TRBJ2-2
CASSDITGELFF
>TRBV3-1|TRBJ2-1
CASSQRVGEQFF
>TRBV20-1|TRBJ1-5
CSARDYLSNQPQHF
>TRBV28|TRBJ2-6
CASKGGDLSSGANVLTF
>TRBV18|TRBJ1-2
CASSPQGARGYTF
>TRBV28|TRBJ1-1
CASSSGVTRTEAFF
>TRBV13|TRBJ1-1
CASSFKGLNTEAFF
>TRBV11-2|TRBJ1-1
CASSFYRGDTEAFF
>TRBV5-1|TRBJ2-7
CASSLEDSYEQYF
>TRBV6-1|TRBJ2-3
CASALGTSGGSTDTQYF
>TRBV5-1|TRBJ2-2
CASRTGTGAIGELFF
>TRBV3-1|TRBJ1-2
CASSQDHRSGYTF
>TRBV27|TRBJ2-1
CASSPETGYNEQFF
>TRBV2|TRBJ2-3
CASPRAASNTDTQYF
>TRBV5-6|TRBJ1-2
CASSLNEEGYTF
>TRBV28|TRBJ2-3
CASSHLSGRGTDTQYF
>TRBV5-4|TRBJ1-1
CASSLERVKNTEAFF
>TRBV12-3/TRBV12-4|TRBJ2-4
CASSFGQSKNIQYF
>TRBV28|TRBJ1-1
CASRIRAGTEAFF
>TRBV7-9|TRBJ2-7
CASSLGDRHYEQYF
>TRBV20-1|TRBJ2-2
CSAVTSGSAGELFF
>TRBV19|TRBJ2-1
CASSISVGNEQFF
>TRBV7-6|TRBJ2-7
CASSLDLGREGEQYF
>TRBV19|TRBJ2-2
CASSAQSPVGELFF
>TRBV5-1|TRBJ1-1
CASSLGVGLNTEAFF
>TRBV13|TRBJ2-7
CASSQWGHNTYEQYF
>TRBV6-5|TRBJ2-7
CASSYSQGFYEQYF
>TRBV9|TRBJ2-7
CASSPWDGSYEQYF
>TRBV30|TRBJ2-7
CAWSRGDAYEQYF
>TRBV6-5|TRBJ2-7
CASSYSYWSSEQYF
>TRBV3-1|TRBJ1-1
CASSLSGGGAATEAFF
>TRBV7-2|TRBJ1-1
CASSLRRSMNTEAFF
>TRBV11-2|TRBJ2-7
CASSSLAGVDEQYF
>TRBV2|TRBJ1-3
CASRIYSGNTIYF